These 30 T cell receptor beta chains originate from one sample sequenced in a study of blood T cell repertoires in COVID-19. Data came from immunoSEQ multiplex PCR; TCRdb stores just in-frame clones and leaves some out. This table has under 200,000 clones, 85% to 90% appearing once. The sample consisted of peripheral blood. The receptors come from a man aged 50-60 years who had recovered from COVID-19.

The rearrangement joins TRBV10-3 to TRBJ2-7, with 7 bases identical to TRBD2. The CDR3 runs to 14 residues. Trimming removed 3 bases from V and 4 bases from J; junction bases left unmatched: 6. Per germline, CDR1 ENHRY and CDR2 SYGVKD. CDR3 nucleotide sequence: TGTGCCATCAGTGAAGGGCAGGGAGGGTACGAGCAGTACTTC. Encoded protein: CAISEGQGGYEQYF.

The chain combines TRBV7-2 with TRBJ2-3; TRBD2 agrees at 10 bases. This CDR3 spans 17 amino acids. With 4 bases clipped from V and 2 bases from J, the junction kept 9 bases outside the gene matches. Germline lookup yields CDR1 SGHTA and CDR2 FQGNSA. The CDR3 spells CASSSDLAGDNTDTQYF. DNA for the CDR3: TGTGCCAGCAGCTCAGATCTAGCGGGGGACAACACAGATACGCAGTATTTT.

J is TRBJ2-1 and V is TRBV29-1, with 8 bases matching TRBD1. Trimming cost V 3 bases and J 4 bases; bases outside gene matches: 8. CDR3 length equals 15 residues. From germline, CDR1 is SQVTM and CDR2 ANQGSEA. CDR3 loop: CSVDSGGRSYNEQFF. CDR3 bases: TGCAGCGTTGATTCAGGGGGCAGGTCTTACAATGAGCAGTTCTTC.

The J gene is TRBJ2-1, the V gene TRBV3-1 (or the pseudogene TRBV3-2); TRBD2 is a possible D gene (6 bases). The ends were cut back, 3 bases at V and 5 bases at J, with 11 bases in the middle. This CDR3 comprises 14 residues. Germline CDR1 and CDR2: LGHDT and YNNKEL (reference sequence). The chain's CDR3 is CASSQEGRDNEQFF. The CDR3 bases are TGTGCCAGCAGCCAGGAGGGACGGGACAATGAGCAGTTCTTC.

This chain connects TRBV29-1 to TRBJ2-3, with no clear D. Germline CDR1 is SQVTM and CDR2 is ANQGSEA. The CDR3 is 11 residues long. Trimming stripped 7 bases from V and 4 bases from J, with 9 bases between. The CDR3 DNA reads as TGCAGCGGGGGAACAGCAGATACGCAGTATTTT. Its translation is CSGGTADTQYF.

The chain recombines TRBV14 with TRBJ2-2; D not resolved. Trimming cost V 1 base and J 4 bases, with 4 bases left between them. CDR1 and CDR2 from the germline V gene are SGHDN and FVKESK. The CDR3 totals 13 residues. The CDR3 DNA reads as TGTGCCAGCAGCCAAGGACTCACCGGGGAGCTGTTTTTT. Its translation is CASSQGLTGELFF.

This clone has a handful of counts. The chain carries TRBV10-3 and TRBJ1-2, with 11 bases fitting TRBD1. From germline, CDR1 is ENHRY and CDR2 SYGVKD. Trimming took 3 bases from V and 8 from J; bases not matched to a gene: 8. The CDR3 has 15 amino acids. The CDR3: CAISELDRGRGGYTF. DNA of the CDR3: TGTGCCATCAGTGAATTGGACAGGGGGCGCGGAGGCTACACCTTC.

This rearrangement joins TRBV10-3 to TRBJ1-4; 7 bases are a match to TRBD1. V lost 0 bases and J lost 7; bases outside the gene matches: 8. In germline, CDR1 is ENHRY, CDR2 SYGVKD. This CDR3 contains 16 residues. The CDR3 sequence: CAISESPTGSREKLFF. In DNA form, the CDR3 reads TGTGCCATCAGTGAGTCTCCGACAGGGTCGCGTGAAAAACTGTTTTTT.

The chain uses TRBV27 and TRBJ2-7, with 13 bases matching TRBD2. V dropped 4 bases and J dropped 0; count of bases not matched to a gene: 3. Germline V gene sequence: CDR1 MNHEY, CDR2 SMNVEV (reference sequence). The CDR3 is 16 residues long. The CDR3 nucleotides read TGTGCCAGCAGTTCAGGACTAGCGGGGGTCTCCTACGAGCAGTACTTC. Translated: CASSSGLAGVSYEQYF.

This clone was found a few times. The CDR3: CATEGVWGDTQYF. CDR3 DNA sequence: TGTGCCACCGAGGGGGTGTGGGGAGATACGCAGTATTTT. V gene TRBV7-8 combines with J gene TRBJ2-3; D possibly corresponds to TRBD1 (6 bases). Germline V CDR1 and CDR2: SGHVS, FQNEAQ. CDR3 length: 13 residues. V was clipped by 10 bases and J by 5 bases, with 16 bases between them.

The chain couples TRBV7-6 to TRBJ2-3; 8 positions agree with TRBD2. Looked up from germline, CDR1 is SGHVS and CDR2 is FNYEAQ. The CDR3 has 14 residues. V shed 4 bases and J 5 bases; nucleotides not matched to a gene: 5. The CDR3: CASSSSGRIDTQYF. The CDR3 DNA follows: TGTGCCAGCAGCTCAAGCGGGAGAATAGATACGCAGTATTTT. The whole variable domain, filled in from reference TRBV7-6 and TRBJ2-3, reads GAGVSQSPRYKVTKRGQDVALRCDPISGHVSLYWYRQALGQGPEFLTYFNYEAQQDKSGLPNDRFSAERPEGSISTLTIQRTEQRDSAMYRCASSSSGRIDTQYFGPGTRLTVL.

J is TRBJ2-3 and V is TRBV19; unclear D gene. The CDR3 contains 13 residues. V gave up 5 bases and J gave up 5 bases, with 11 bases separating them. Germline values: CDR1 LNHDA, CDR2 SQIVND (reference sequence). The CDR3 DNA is TGTGCCAGTAGTGTCCTGACTGTAGATACGCAGTATTTT. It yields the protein CASSVLTVDTQYF.

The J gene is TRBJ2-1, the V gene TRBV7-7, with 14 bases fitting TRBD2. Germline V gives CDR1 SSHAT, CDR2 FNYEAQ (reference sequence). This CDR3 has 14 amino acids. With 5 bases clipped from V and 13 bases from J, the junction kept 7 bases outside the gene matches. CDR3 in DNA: TGTGCCAGCAGCCCATCCGGGACTAGCGGGAGACAGTTCTTC. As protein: CASSPSGTSGRQFF.

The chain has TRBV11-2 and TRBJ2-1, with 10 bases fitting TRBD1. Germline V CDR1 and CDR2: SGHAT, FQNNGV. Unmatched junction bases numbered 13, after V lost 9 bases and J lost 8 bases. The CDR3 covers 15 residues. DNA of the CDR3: TGTGCCAGTAGACGGGACAGGGGATCGAGGGATGAGCAGTTCTTC. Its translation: CASRRDRGSRDEQFF.

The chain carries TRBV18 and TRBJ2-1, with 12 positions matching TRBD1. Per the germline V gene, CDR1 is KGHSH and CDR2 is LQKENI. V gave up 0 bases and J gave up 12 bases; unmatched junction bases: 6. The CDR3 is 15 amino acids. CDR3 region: CASSPPGQGARRQFF. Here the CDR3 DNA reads TGTGCCAGCTCACCACCGGGACAGGGGGCGCGTAGGCAGTTCTTC.

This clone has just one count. CDR3 in amino acids: CATSRVVGSSSSYEQYF. The DNA for the CDR3 is TGTGCCACCAGCAGAGTGGTGGGCAGCTCGAGCTCCTACGAGCAGTACTTC. V and J are TRBV15 and TRBJ2-7, with unresolved D. Trimming left V 1 base short and J 0 bases short, with 16 bases between. Germline V gene sequence: CDR1 LNHNV, CDR2 YYDKDF (reference sequence). The CDR3 is 17 amino acids.

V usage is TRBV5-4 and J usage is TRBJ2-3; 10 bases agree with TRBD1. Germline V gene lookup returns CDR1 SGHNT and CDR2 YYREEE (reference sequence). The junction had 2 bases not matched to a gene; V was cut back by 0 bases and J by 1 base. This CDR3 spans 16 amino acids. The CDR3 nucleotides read TGTGCCAGCAGCTTGGGCGGACAGGGGGGCACAGATACGCAGTATTTT. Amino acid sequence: CASSLGGQGGTDTQYF. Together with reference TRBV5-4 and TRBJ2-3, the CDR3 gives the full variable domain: ETGVTQSPTHLIKTRGQQVTLRCSSQSGHNTVSWYQQALGQGPQFIFQYYREEENGRGNFPPRFSGLQFPNYSSELNVNALELDDSALYLCASSLGGQGGTDTQYFGPGTRLTVL.

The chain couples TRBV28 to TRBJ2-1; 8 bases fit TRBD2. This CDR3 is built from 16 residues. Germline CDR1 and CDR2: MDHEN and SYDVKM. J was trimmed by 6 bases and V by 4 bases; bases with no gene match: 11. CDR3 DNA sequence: TGTGCCAGCAGTTCCCTCGGGCGGGGGGAACTCAATGAGCAGTTCTTC. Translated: CASSSLGRGELNEQFF.

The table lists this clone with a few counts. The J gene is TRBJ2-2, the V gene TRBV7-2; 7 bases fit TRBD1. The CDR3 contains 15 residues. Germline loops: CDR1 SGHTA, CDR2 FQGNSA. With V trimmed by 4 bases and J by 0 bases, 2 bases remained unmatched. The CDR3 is CASSSGQTNTGELFF. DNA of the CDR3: TGTGCCAGCAGCTCGGGACAGACGAACACCGGGGAGCTGTTTTTT. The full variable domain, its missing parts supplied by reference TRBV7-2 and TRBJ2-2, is GAGVSQSPSNKVTEKGKDVELRCDPISGHTALYWYRQSLGQGLEFLIYFQGNSAPDKSGLPSDRFSAERTGGSVSTLTIQRTQQEDSAVYLCASSSGQTNTGELFFGEGSRLTVL.

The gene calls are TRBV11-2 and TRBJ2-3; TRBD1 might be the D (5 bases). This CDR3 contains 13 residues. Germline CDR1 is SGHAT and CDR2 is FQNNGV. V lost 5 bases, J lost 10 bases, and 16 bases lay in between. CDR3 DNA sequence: TGTGCCAGCAGCGGGCAGGGCCGAGCTGCGCAGTATTTT. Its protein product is CASSGQGRAAQYF.

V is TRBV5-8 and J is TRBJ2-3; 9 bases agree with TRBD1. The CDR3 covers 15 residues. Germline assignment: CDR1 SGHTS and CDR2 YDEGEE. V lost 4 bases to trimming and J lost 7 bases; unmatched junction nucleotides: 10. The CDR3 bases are TGTGCCAGCAGCCCCGGACAGGGGAGTGTGCATACGCAGTATTTT. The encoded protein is CASSPGQGSVHTQYF. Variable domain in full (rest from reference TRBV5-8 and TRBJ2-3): EAGVTQSPTHLIKTRGQQATLRCSPISGHTSVYWYQQALGLGLQFLLWYDEGEERNRGNFPPRFSGRQFPNYSSELNVNALELEDSALYLCASSPGQGSVHTQYFGPGTRLTVL.

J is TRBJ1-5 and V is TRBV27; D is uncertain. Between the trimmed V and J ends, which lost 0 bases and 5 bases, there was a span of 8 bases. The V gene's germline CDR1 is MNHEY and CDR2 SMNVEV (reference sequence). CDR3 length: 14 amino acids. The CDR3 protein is CASSLSSADQPQHF. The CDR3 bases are TGTGCCAGCAGTTTATCGAGTGCCGATCAGCCCCAGCATTTT.

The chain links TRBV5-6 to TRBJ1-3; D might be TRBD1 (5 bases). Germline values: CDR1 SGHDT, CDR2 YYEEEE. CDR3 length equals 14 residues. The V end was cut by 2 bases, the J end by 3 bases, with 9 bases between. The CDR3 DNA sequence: TGTGCCAGCAGCTTACAGGCTATTGGAAACACCATATATTTT. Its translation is CASSLQAIGNTIYF.

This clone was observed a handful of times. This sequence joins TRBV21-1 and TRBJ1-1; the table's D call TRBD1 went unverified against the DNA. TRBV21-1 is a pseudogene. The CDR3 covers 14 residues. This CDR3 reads CASSNRDRNTEAFF. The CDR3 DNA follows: TGTGCCAGCAGCAACCGGGACAGGAACACTGAAGCTTTCTTT.

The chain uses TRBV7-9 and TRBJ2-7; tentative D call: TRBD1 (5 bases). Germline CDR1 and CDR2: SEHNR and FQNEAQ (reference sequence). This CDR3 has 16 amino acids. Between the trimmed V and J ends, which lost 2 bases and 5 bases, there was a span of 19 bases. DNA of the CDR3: TGTGCCAGCAGCTTAAAGGTGACAGCCCAACGGGACGAGCAGTACTTC. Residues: CASSLKVTAQRDEQYF.

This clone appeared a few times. The CDR3, as DNA: TGTGCCAGCAGTTTATCTACAGGGCAGGGAAACACCATATATTTT. Translated, it gives CASSLSTGQGNTIYF. This sequence joins TRBV27 and TRBJ1-3, with D maybe TRBD1 (6 bases). From germline, CDR1 is MNHEY and CDR2 SMNVEV (reference sequence). This CDR3 has 15 amino acids. The V end was cut by 0 bases, the J end by 4 bases, with 10 bases between.

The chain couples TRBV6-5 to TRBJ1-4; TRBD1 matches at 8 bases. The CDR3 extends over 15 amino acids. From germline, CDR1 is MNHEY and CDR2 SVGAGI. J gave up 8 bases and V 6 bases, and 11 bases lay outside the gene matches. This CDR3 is CASRPPGTGLEKLFF. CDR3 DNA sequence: TGTGCCAGCAGGCCTCCCGGGACAGGCCTCGAAAAACTGTTTTTT.

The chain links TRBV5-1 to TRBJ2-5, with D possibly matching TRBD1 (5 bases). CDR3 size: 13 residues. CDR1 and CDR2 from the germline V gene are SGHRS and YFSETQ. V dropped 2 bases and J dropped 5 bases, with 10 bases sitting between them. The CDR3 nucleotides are TGCGCCAGCAGCTTAAGGGGATTGGAGACCCAGTACTTC. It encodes CASSLRGLETQYF.

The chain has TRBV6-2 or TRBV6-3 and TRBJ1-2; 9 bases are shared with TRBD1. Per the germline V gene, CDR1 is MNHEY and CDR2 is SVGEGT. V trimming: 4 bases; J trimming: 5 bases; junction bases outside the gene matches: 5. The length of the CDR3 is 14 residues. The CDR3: CASSSIGQGYGYTF. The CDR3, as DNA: TGTGCCAGCAGTTCCATCGGACAGGGGTATGGCTACACCTTC.

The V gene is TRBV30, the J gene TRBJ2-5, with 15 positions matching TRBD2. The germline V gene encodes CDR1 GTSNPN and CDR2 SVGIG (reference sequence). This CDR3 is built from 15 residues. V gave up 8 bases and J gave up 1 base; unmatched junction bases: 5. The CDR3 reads CAGTSGGYTQETQYF. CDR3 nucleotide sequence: TGTGCCGGGACTAGCGGGGGGTATACCCAAGAGACCCAGTACTTC. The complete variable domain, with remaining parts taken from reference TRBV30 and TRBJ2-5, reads SQTIHQWPATLVQPVGSPLSLECTVEGTSNPNLYWYRQAAGRGLQLLFYSVGIGQISSEVPQNLSASRPQDRQFILSSKKLLLSDSGFYLCAGTSGGYTQETQYFGPGTRLLVL.